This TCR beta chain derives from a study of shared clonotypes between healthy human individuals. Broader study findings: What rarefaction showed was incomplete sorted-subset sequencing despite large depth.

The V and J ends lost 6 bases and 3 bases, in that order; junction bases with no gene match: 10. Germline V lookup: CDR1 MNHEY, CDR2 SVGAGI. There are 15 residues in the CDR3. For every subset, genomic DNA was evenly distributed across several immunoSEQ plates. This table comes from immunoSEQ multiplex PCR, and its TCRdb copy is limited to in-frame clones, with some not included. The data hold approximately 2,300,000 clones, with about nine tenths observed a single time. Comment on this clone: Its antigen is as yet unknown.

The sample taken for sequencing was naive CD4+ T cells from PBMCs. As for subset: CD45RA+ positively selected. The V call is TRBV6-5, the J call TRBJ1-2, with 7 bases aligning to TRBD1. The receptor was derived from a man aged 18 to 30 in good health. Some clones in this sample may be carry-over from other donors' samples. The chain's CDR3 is CASRLYGTVHYGYTF. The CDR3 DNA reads TGTGCCAGCAGATTATACGGGACAGTCCACTATGGCTACACCTTC.